A single sample is the source of the 29 T cell receptor beta chains below, sequenced in a study of blood T cell repertoires in COVID-19. Only in-frame clones appear in the TCRdb table, and some are missing; sequencing was by immunoSEQ multiplex PCR. Altogether about 50,000 clones are present, 90% being singletons, with the ten largest covering 2.5% to 3.5%. The sample taken for sequencing was peripheral blood. These receptors came from a human donor in a cohort sampled during active COVID-19.

Written as DNA, the CDR3 is TGCGCCAGCAGCCTCGGGTCGACCTACGAGCAGTACTTC. It is translated as CASSLGSTYEQYF. J is TRBJ2-7 and V is TRBV5-1; D ambiguous. V lost 4 bases and J lost 2, with 10 bases in between. Per germline, CDR1 SGHRS and CDR2 YFSETQ. The CDR3 consists of 13 residues.

V usage is TRBV5-6 and J usage is TRBJ2-2; D might be TRBD2 (6 bases). V dropped 1 base and J dropped 3 bases, with 7 bases sitting between them. The length of the CDR3 is 14 residues. Germline values: CDR1 SGHDT, CDR2 YYEEEE. The CDR3 DNA follows: TGTGCCAGCAGCTTGCCGGGGGACACCGGGGAGCTGTTTTTT. Amino acids: CASSLPGDTGELFF.

This chain uses TRBV5-1 with TRBJ2-7; 11 bases fit TRBD2. The CDR3 totals 18 residues. Germline values: CDR1 SGHRS, CDR2 YFSETQ. V lost 0 bases and J lost 2; bases outside the gene matches: 10. The CDR3 DNA reads as TGCGCCAGCAGCTTGGGACTAGCGGGATTGGGGAGCACCTACGAGCAGTACTTC. Translated, it gives CASSLGLAGLGSTYEQYF.

Of note for this clone: Distinct nucleotide sequences in the sample also encode this CDR3. The chain carries TRBV12-3 or TRBV12-4 and TRBJ2-2, with D hard to call. The CDR3 contains 13 residues. V dropped 3 bases and J dropped 7 bases, with 9 bases sitting between them. CDR3 loop: CASSFGRVGELFF. For the CDR3, the DNA is TGTGCCAGCAGTTTCGGTCGAGTCGGGGAGCTGTTTTTT.

The chain combines TRBV25-1 with TRBJ1-3; D gene ambiguous. Per the germline V gene, CDR1 is MGHDK and CDR2 is SYGVNS. The CDR3 loop spans 12 amino acids. The V end was cut by 3 bases, the J end by 4 bases, with 4 bases between. The DNA for the CDR3 is TGTGCCAGCAGTGATCTAGGAAACACCATATATTTT. It specifies CASSDLGNTIYF.

This clone was observed a few times. V gene TRBV4-1 combines with J gene TRBJ2-7, with TRBD1 matching over 9 bases. After removal of 1 base from V and 1 base from J, the junction contained 2 bases not matched to a gene. Germline CDR1 reads MGHRA; CDR2 reads YSYEKL. This CDR3 region has 15 residues. CDR3 in amino acids: CASSQAGTGSYEQYF. The CDR3 DNA is TGCGCCAGCAGCCAAGCCGGGACAGGGTCCTACGAGCAGTACTTC.

The chain couples TRBV5-1 to TRBJ1-1, with D perhaps matching TRBD1 (5 bases). CDR3 length equals 14 residues. Germline CDR1 and CDR2: SGHRS and YFSETQ. V lost 5 bases, J lost 3 bases, and 14 bases lay in between. The DNA for the CDR3 is TGCGCCAGCAGTCTCGACAGCATAGACACTGAAGCTTTCTTT. Translated, it gives CASSLDSIDTEAFF.

The chain is built from TRBV12-5 and TRBJ1-1; D is undetermined. V lost 4 bases, J lost 1 base, and 10 bases lay in between. Germline CDR1 reads LGHNT; CDR2 reads FRNRAP. The CDR3 runs 14 residues. The CDR3 region is CASGSLGGNTEAFF. CDR3 coding DNA: TGTGCTAGTGGTTCTCTGGGAGGGAACACTGAAGCTTTCTTT.

The rearrangement joins TRBV6-1 to TRBJ1-5; D perhaps matches TRBD1 (5 bases). This CDR3 is built from 14 residues. V dropped 3 bases and J dropped 7 bases, with 13 bases sitting between them. Per germline, CDR1 MNHNS and CDR2 SASEGT. The CDR3 DNA reads as TGTGCCAGCAGTGACGGCCAGGGTGGGCAGCCCCAGCATTTT. As protein: CASSDGQGGQPQHF.

The V call is TRBV24-1, the J call TRBJ2-3; possibly TRBD1 for D (6 bases). The CDR3 spans 14 residues. Trimming stripped 0 bases from V and 10 bases from J, with 13 bases between. Germline values: CDR1 KGHDR, CDR2 SFDVKD. The DNA of the CDR3 is TGTGCCACCAGTGATTTGGGACAGAAGGTTCCGCAGTATTTT. This encodes CATSDLGQKVPQYF.

On this clone: Other nucleotide sequences in the sample specify the same CDR3. J is TRBJ2-5 and V is TRBV9; 11 bases are shared with TRBD2. Germline V gives CDR1 SGDLS, CDR2 YYNGEE. The CDR3 runs to 15 residues. V lost 0 bases, J lost 4 bases, and 2 bases stayed unmatched. The CDR3 sequence is CASSVGTSGRETQYF. The DNA of the CDR3 is TGTGCCAGCAGCGTAGGGACTAGCGGGCGAGAGACCCAGTACTTC.

The sample holds one count of this clone. This chain joins TRBV5-1 and TRBJ2-1, with 9 bases aligning to TRBD1. After removal of 0 bases from V and 6 bases from J, the junction contained 7 bases not matched to a gene. The CDR3 runs 16 residues. The V gene's germline CDR1 is SGHRS and CDR2 YFSETQ. CDR3 sequence reads: CASSLGRDRVTNEQFF. DNA of the CDR3: TGCGCCAGCAGCTTGGGCCGGGACAGGGTAACCAATGAGCAGTTCTTC. The full variable domain, in which reference TRBV5-1 and TRBJ2-1 provide the parts outside the CDR3, is KAGVTQTPRYLIKTRGQQVTLSCSPISGHRSVSWYQQTPGQGLQFLFEYFSETQRNKGNFPGRFSGRQFSNSRSEMNVSTLELGDSALYLCASSLGRDRVTNEQFFGPGTRLTVL.

The chain links TRBV28 to TRBJ1-5, with D perhaps TRBD1 (5 bases). Trimming left V 3 bases short and J 3 bases short, with 18 bases between. This CDR3 comprises 17 residues. The germline CDR1 and CDR2 sequences are MDHEN and SYDVKM. The CDR3 here is CASSFGLFQGLNQPQHF. CDR3 nucleotide sequence: TGTGCCAGCAGTTTTGGCCTGTTCCAGGGACTCAATCAGCCCCAGCATTTT.

The chain employs TRBV11-2 and TRBJ1-2, with 8 bases matching TRBD1. The V gene's germline CDR1 is SGHAT and CDR2 FQNNGV. J was trimmed by 4 bases and V by 5 bases; bases with no gene match: 12. CDR3 length: 16 amino acids. The CDR3 nucleotides read TGTGCCAGCAGCCGTGACAGGGGAGTGTTCGGCTATGGCTACACCTTC. Amino acid sequence: CASSRDRGVFGYGYTF. The full variable domain, rest sourced from reference TRBV11-2 and TRBJ1-2, is EAGVAQSPRYKIIEKRQSVAFWCNPISGHATLYWYQQILGQGPKLLIQFQNNGVVDDSQLPKDRFSAERLKGVDSTLKIQPAKLEDSAVYLCASSRDRGVFGYGYTFGSGTRLTVV.

V usage is TRBV7-8 and J usage is TRBJ2-5; D remains unclear. Between the trimmed V and J ends, which lost 0 bases and 1 base, there was a span of 6 bases. CDR1 is SGHVS, CDR2 FQNEAQ, per germline. The length of the CDR3 is 14 residues. CDR3 protein: CASSLALAQETQYF. The CDR3, as DNA: TGTGCCAGCAGCTTAGCGCTGGCCCAAGAGACCCAGTACTTC.

The chain links TRBV27 to TRBJ2-1, with 7 bases fitting TRBD2. Trimming cost V 4 bases and J 1 base; bases outside gene matches: 4. The V gene's germline CDR1 is MNHEY and CDR2 SMNVEV (reference sequence). CDR3 length: 15 residues. CDR3 residues: CASSSSGKSYNEQFF. The CDR3 nucleotides are TGTGCCAGCAGTTCAAGCGGGAAGTCCTACAATGAGCAGTTCTTC.

This chain connects TRBV15 to TRBJ1-1; weak D call: TRBD1 (6 bases). The germline V and J ends were trimmed by 5 bases and 10 bases, with 8 bases remaining between them. Per germline, CDR1 LNHNV and CDR2 YYDKDF (reference sequence). The CDR3 sequence is 10 residues long. CDR3 region: CATSGGRAFF. As DNA, the CDR3 is TGTGCCACCAGCGGGGGCAGAGCTTTCTTT.

This chain connects TRBV29-1 to TRBJ1-2, with a possible D match to TRBD1 (5 bases). The CDR3 is made up of 12 amino acids. V lost 4 bases to trimming and J lost 4 bases, with 10 bases between them. Per germline, CDR1 SQVTM and CDR2 ANQGSEA. The CDR3, as DNA: TGCAGCGTTGCCAACCAGGGCTATGGCTACACCTTC. It yields the protein CSVANQGYGYTF.

This clone has only one observation. The chain is built from TRBV5-4 and TRBJ1-3; the D is unclear. This CDR3 contains 15 residues. V shed 0 bases and J shed 0 bases, with 7 bases lying between them. The V gene's germline CDR1 is SGHNT and CDR2 YYREEE (reference sequence). CDR3: CASSLDRDSGNTIYF. CDR3 nucleotide sequence: TGTGCCAGCAGCTTGGACAGAGACTCTGGAAACACCATATATTTT.

The rearrangement uses TRBV7-8 and TRBJ1-5; TRBD1 matches at 7 bases. Germline V CDR1 and CDR2: SGHVS, FQNEAQ. V lost 5 bases, J lost 3 bases, and 10 bases stayed unmatched. The CDR3 is made up of 16 amino acids. CDR3 sequence reads: CASSQRQGPNNQPQHF. CDR3 nucleotides: TGTGCCAGCAGCCAAAGACAGGGACCGAACAATCAGCCCCAGCATTTT.

In this sample, this clone turned up once. The chain combines TRBV11-2 with TRBJ2-7; 9 bases line up with TRBD1. CDR3 length: 16 residues. Germline loops: CDR1 SGHAT, CDR2 FQNNGV. Germline trimming cut 7 bases from V and 1 base from J; bases unmatched to any gene: 11. This chain's CDR3 is CASTPNPGQGSYEQYF. The DNA of the CDR3 is TGTGCCAGCACCCCTAATCCCGGACAGGGGTCCTACGAGCAGTACTTC.

This chain links TRBV6-6 with TRBJ2-3, with D possibly being TRBD2 (7 bases). The V end was cut by 6 bases, the J end by 2 bases, with 12 bases between. This CDR3 is built from 14 residues. Germline CDR1 and CDR2: MNHNY and SVGAGI (reference sequence). CDR3 loop: CASRRGGYTDTQYF. In nucleotides, the CDR3 is TGTGCCAGCAGAAGGGGGGGGTACACAGATACGCAGTATTTT.

The chain joins TRBV6-4 to TRBJ2-2; 8 positions agree with TRBD1. The V gene end was trimmed by 7 bases and the J gene end by 5 bases; junction bases not matched to a gene: 9. The CDR3 contains 15 residues. Looked up from germline, CDR1 is MRHNA and CDR2 is SNTAGT. CDR3 bases: TGTGCCAGCAATCCGACAGGGGCTACGACCGGGGAGCTGTTTTTT. This codes for CASNPTGATTGELFF.

CDR3 DNA: TGTGCCAGCAGTTACTCCGGGACAGGGAATCAGCCCCAGCATTTT. Amino acid sequence: CASSYSGTGNQPQHF. The chain links TRBV6-5 to TRBJ1-5; the match to TRBD1 covers 9 bases. Trimming cost V 0 bases and J 4 bases; bases outside gene matches: 1. CDR3 length: 15 amino acids. Per germline, CDR1 MNHEY and CDR2 SVGAGI.

This clone was observed a single time. The rearrangement joins TRBV9 to TRBJ1-2, with a possible D match to TRBD1 (5 bases). V dropped 0 bases and J dropped 4 bases, with 16 bases sitting between them. The CDR3 runs 16 residues. Germline CDR1 reads SGDLS; CDR2 reads YYNGEE. The CDR3 reads CASSVASDNTLYGYTF. The CDR3 DNA sequence: TGTGCCAGCAGCGTAGCTTCGGACAACACACTCTATGGCTACACCTTC.

V and J are TRBV19 and TRBJ2-5; TRBD2 is a possible D gene (5 bases). V lost 3 bases and J 5 bases, leaving 13 bases between the germline ends. From germline, CDR1 is LNHDA and CDR2 SQIVND (reference sequence). This CDR3 comprises 14 residues. The CDR3 sequence is CASSIPAGVETQYF. DNA for the CDR3: TGTGCCAGTAGTATTCCGGCGGGCGTCGAGACCCAGTACTTC. Full variable domain (remainder filled in from reference TRBV19 and TRBJ2-5): DGGITQSPKYLFRKEGQNVTLSCEQNLNHDAMYWYRQDPGQGLRLIYYSQIVNDFQKGDIAEGYSVSREKKESFPLTVTSAQKNPTAFYLCASSIPAGVETQYFGPGTRLLVL.

The chain links TRBV7-2 to TRBJ1-1; D unclear. Germline V gene lookup returns CDR1 SGHTA and CDR2 FQGNSA. This CDR3 has 13 amino acids. The V and J ends lost 5 bases and 1 base respectively, with 8 bases between them. The CDR3 reads CASSPTENTEAFF. DNA of the CDR3: TGTGCCAGCAGCCCCACAGAGAACACTGAAGCTTTCTTT.

As DNA, the CDR3 is TGTGCCAGCAGCCAAGAAAGCGGAAACACCATATATTTT. Translation: CASSQESGNTIYF. This sequence joins TRBV3-1 (or the pseudogene TRBV3-2) and TRBJ1-3; D is ambiguous. The V gene's germline CDR1 is LGHDT and CDR2 YNNKEL (reference sequence). Trimming took 0 bases from V and 4 from J, leaving 4 bases between them. This CDR3 has 13 residues.

This chain links TRBV7-8 with TRBJ2-3; weak D call: TRBD2 (5 bases). The V gene lost 6 bases and the J gene lost 1 base, with 5 bases spanning the gap. Per the germline V gene, CDR1 is SGHVS and CDR2 is FQNEAQ. The CDR3 runs to 12 residues. The CDR3 coding sequence is TGTGCCAGCAGGGGAGGCACAGATACGCAGTATTTT. Its protein product is CASRGGTDTQYF.